The present entry profiles one T cell receptor beta chain with its context. Its target is not known. The CDR3 has 14 residues. V lost 0 bases and J lost 0, with 4 bases in between. CDR1 and CDR2 from the germline V gene are SGDLS and YYNGEE. These data are taken from a study of T cell responses to AZD1222 COVID-19 vaccine. Whether given at about 4 or about 12 weeks, second doses were pooled. The method was immunoSEQ multiplex PCR; TCRdb's version includes in-frame clones alone and lacks a portion of them. The sample carries around 150,000 clones, around nine tenths recorded once. General study points: Most donors were white British, females outnumbered males, and clonal diversity was possibly underestimated. The repertoires were collected only after the peak T cell response. Mapped onto spike, vaccine-associated CD4 TCRs spanned it and were dominant at 160-218 and 743-854.

This receptor was identified in an adult who received the AZD1222 COVID-19 vaccine. The V gene is TRBV9, the J gene TRBJ1-3; D is undetermined. The sequences come from peripheral blood, collected 28 days after the second AZD1222 dose. The CDR3: CASSVADSGNTIYF. In DNA form, the CDR3 reads TGTGCCAGCAGCGTAGCGGACTCTGGAAACACCATATATTTT.